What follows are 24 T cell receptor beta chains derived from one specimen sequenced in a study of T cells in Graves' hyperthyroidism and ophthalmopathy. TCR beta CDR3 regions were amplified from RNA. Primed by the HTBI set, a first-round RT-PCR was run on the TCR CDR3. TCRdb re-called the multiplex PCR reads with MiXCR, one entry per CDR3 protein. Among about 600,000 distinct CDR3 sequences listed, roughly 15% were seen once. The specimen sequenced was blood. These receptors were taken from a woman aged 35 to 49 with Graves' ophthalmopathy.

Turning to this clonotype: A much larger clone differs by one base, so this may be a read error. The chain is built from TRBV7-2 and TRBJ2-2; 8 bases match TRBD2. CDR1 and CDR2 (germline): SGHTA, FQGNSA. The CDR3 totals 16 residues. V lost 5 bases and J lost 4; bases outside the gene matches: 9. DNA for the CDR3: TGTGCCAGCAGCAGGGATAGCGGGGTGAGCACCGGGGAGCTGTTTTTT. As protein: CASSRDSGVSTGELFF. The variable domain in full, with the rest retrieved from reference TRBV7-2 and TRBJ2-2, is GAGVSQSPSNKVTEKGKDVELRCDPISGHTALYWYRQSLGQGLEFLIYFQGNSAPDKSGLPSDRFSAERTGGSVSTLTIQRTQQEDSAVYLCASSRDSGVSTGELFFGEGSRLTVL.

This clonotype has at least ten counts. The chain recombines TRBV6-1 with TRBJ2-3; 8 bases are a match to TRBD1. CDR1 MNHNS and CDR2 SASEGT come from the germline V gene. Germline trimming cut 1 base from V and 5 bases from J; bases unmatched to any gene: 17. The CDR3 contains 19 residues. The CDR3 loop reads CASSEEDRADWWKGDTQYF. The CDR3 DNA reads TGTGCCAGCAGTGAAGAGGACAGGGCGGACTGGTGGAAAGGAGATACGCAGTATTTT.

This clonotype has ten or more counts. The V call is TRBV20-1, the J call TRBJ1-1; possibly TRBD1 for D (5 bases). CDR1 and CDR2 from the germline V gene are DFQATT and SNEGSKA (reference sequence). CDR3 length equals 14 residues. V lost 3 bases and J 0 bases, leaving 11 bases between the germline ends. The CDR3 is CSARPPDMNTEAFF. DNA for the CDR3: TGCAGTGCTAGGCCCCCGGACATGAACACTGAAGCTTTCTTT.

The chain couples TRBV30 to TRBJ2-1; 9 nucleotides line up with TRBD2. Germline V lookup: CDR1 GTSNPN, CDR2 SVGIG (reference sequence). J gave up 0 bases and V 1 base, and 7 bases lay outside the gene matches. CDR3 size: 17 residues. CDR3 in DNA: TGTGCCTGGAGTGGGGGGCTAGCGGGGAGCTCCTACAATGAGCAGTTCTTC. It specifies CAWSGGLAGSSYNEQFF.

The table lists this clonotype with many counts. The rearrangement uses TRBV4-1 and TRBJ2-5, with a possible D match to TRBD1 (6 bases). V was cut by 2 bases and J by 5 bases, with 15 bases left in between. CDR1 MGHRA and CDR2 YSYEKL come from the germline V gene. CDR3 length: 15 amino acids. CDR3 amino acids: CASSQIPRGWETQYF. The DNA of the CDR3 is TGCGCCAGCAGCCAAATCCCCAGGGGTTGGGAGACCCAGTACTTC.

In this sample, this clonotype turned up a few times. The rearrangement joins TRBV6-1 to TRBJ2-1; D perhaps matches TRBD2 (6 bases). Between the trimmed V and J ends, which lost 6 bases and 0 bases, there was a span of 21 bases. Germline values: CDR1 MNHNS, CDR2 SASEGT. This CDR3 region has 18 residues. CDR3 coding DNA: TGTGCCAGCAGCCAAGCCGGGGCGGGAATTAGCTCCTACAATGAGCAGTTCTTC. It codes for CASSQAGAGISSYNEQFF.

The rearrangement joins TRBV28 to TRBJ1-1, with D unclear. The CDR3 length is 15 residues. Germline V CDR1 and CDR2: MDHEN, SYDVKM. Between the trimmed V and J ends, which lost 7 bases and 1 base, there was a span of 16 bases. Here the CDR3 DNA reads TGTGCCAGCATAGGTCCCGGCCTGGGGAACACTGAAGCTTTCTTT. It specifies CASIGPGLGNTEAFF.

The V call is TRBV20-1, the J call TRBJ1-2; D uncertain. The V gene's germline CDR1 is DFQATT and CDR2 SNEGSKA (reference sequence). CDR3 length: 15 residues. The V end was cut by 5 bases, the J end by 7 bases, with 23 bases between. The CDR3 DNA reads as TGCAGTGCTTCCCTCGGGGTGGGCTTTAGTGGTGGCTACACCTTC. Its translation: CSASLGVGFSGGYTF.

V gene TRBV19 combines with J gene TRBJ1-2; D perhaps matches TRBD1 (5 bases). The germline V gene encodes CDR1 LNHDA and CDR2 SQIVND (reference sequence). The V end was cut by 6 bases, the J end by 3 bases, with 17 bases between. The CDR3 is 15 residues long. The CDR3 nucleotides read TGTGCCAGTAGCCGGAACTCGCAGGGCGACTATGGCTACACCTTC. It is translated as CASSRNSQGDYGYTF.

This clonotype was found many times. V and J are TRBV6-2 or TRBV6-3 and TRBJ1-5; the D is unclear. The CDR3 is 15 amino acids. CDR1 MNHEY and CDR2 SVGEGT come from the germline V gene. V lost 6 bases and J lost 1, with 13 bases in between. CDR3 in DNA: TGTGCCAGCAGCCCTGGGGTAATGAGCAATCAGCCCCAGCATTTT. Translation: CASSPGVMSNQPQHF.

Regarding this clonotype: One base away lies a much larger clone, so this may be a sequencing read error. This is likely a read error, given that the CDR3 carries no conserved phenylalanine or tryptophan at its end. CDR3 residues: CASSQIGLAGLGTGELFS. In nucleotides, the CDR3 is TGCGCCAGCAGCCAAATCGGACTAGCGGGATTAGGCACCGGGGAGCTGTTTTCT. The chain has TRBV4-3 and TRBJ2-2; 12 bases match TRBD2. With V trimmed by 2 bases and J by 4 bases, 8 bases remained unmatched. This CDR3 contains 18 residues. CDR1 and CDR2 (germline): LGHNA, YSLEER.

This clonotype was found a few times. The CDR3 loop is CASSPARRALGYEQYF. The DNA for the CDR3 is TGTGCCAGCAGTCCAGCGAGGAGGGCATTGGGCTACGAGCAGTACTTC. The chain combines TRBV27 with TRBJ2-7; weak D call: TRBD2 (6 bases). Germline V gives CDR1 MNHEY, CDR2 SMNVEV (reference sequence). The CDR3 loop spans 16 amino acids. Trimming removed 5 bases from V and 3 bases from J, with 20 bases in between.

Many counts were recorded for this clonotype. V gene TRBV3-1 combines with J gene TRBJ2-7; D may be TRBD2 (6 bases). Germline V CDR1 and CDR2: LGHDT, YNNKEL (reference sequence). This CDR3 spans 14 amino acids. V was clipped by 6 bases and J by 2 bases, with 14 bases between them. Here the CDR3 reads CASSWDSTPYEQYF. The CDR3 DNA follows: TGTGCCAGCAGTTGGGACTCGACGCCCTACGAGCAGTACTTC.

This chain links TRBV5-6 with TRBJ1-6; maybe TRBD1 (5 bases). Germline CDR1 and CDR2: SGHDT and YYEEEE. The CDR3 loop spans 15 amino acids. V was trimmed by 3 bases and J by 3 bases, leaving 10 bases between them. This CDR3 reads CASSSAGFYNSPLHF. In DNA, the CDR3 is TGTGCCAGCAGCTCGGCAGGGTTCTATAATTCACCCCTCCACTTT.

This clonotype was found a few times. CDR3 sequence (DNA): TGTGCCAGCAGCCCCAGTGATACCACAGATACGCAGTATTTT. Translating gives CASSPSDTTDTQYF. J is TRBJ2-3 and V is TRBV6-1; no reliable D call. Germline assignment: CDR1 MNHNS and CDR2 SASEGT. The CDR3 consists of 14 residues. The V gene lost 6 bases and the J gene lost 2 bases, with 12 bases spanning the gap.

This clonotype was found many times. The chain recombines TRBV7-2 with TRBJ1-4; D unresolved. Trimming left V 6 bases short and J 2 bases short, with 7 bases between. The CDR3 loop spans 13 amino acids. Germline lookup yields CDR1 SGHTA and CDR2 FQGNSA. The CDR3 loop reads CASSIDTNEKLFF. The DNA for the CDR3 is TGTGCCAGCAGTATCGACACTAATGAAAAACTGTTTTTT.

As DNA, the CDR3 is TGTGCCAGCAGCCGCTCCCGGGGCCCCTACGAGCAGTACTTC. This sequence encodes CASSRSRGPYEQYF. The V gene is TRBV27, the J gene TRBJ2-7; D could derive from TRBD1 or TRBD2 (5 bases each). The CDR3 loop spans 14 amino acids. Trimming pared 6 bases from V and 2 bases from J, leaving 14 bases between. The germline V gene has CDR1 MNHEY and CDR2 SMNVEV (reference sequence).

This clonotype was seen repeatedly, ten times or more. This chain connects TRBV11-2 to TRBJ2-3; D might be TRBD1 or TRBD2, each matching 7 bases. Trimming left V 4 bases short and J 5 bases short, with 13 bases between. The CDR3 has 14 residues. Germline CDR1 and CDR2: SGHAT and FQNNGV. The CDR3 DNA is TGTGCCAGCAGCTCCACCAGGGGGGGAGATACGCAGTATTTT. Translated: CASSSTRGGDTQYF.

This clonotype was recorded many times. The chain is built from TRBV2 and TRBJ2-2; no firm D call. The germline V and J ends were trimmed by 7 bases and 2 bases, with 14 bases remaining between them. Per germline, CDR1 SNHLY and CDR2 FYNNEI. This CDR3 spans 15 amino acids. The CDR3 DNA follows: TGTGCCAGCACCCAAAACTGGGGAAACACCGGGGAGCTGTTTTTT. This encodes CASTQNWGNTGELFF.

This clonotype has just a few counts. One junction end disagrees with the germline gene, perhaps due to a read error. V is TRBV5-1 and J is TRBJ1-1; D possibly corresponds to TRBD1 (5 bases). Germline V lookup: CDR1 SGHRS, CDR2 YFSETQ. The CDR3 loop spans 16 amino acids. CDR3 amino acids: CVSSIQGARQNTEAFF. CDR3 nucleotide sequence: TGCGTCAGCAGCATTCAAGGGGCCAGACAGAACACTGAAGCTTTCTTT.

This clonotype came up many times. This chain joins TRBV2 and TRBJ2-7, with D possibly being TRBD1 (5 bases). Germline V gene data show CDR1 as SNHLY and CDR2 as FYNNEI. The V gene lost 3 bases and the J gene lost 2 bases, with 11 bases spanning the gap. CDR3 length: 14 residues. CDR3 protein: CASSERTRTYEQYF. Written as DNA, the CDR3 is TGTGCCAGCAGTGAGAGGACACGGACCTACGAGCAGTACTTC.

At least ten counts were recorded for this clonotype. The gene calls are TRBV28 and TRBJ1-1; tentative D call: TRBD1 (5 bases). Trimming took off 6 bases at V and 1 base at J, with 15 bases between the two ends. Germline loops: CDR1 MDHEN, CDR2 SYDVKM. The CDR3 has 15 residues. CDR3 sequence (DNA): TGTGCCAGCAGCTCGATTGGGGGTGCGAACACTGAAGCTTTCTTT. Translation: CASSSIGGANTEAFF.

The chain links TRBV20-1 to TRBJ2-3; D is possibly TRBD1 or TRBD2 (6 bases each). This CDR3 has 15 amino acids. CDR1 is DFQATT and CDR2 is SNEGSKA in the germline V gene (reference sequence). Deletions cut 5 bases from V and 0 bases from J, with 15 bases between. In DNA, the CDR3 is TGCAGTGCTCCACGGGGGCCTACTAGCACAGATACGCAGTATTTT. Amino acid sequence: CSAPRGPTSTDTQYF.

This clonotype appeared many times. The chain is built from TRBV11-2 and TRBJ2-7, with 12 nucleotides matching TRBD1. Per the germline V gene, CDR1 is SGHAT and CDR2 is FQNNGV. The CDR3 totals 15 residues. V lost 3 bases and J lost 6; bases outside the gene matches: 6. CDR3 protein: CASSLGTGGEGEQYF. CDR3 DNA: TGTGCCAGCAGCTTGGGGACAGGGGGCGAGGGCGAGCAGTACTTC.